This T cell receptor beta chain was captured by sequencing in a study of T cells after yellow fever vaccination. Across the whole study: The SMART-Seq v4 Ultra Low Input method served to prepare the low-cell-number fractions.

Study-level results: Most clones from primary vaccination resurfaced after the booster (roughly 96% CD4, around 89% CD8).

On this clonotype itself: Its antigen is undetermined.

Template-switching 5'RACE yielded the TCR cDNA; a universal primer site and UMIs were added in the process. One entry per CDR3 protein results from TCRdb running MiXCR on the 5' RACE reads. The table records under 600,000 distinct CDR3 sequences, roughly 12% of them present only once. CDR3 length: 14 residues. Trimming pared 4 bases from V and 2 bases from J, leaving 12 bases between. Looked up from germline, CDR1 is SGHTA and CDR2 is FQGNSA. This TCR came from a man aged 25 to 45 who received the YFV17D yellow fever vaccine. The J gene is TRBJ2-7, the V gene TRBV7-2; D not certain. The starting material was PBMCs, obtained on the day of the yellow fever booster vaccination. CDR3 in DNA: TGTGCCAGCAGCTCAATGACTCCTACCTACGAGCAGTACTTC. Translating gives CASSSMTPTYEQYF. Together with reference TRBV7-2 and TRBJ2-7, the CDR3 gives the full variable domain: GAGVSQSPSNKVTEKGKDVELRCDPISGHTALYWYRQSLGQGLEFLIYFQGNSAPDKSGLPSDRFSAERTGGSVSTLTIQRTQQEDSAVYLCASSSMTPTYEQYFGPGTRLTVT.